The rows below give T cell receptor beta chains drawn from one sample of a study of control samples from healthy donors and cancer patients. Generated by immunoSEQ multiplex PCR, the TCRdb table keeps only in-frame clones and is missing some. The sample lists about 170,000 clones; approximately 90% were seen once. The material sequenced was blood. Receptor source: a young man in good health. Each CDR3 is given with its conserved first and last residue. The D gene is left open where the match is weak. Part of the rows lack a size; the others show once, few, many or a class for expanded clones.

CASSLTFTSGRAQNEQFF,TGTGCCAGCAGCCTAACATTTACTAGCGGGAGGGCACAGAATGAGCAGTTCTTC,TRBV4-2,-,TRBJ2-1,TRBD2
CASSYRGSLGFDTQYF,TGTGCCAGCAGTTATAGGGGCAGCCTAGGGTTTGATACGCAGTATTTT,TRBV6-2/TRBV6-3,-,TRBJ2-3,-
CASGRGGEQYF,TGCGCCAGCGGCAGGGGGGGGGAGCAGTACTTC,TRBV10-2,-,TRBJ2-7,-
CSARVGNEQFF,TGCAGTGCTAGAGTCGGAAATGAGCAGTTCTTC,TRBV20-1,few,TRBJ2-1,-
CASSAGTPKRGETLDEQFF,TGTGCCAGTAGTGCGGGCACCCCTAAACGGGGGGAAACCTTGGATGAGCAGTTCTTC,TRBV19,-,TRBJ2-1,TRBD2
CASSQRDNNYGYTF,TGTGCCAGCAGTCAACGGGACAACAACTATGGCTACACCTTC,TRBV6-5,few,TRBJ1-2,-
CASSRNRDRVNSPLHF,TGCGCCAGCAGCCGGAACCGGGACAGGGTTAATTCACCCCTCCACTTT,TRBV4-3,-,TRBJ1-6,TRBD1
CASSLGRLPETQYF,TGTGCCAGCAGCTTAGGTAGACTCCCAGAGACCCAGTACTTC,TRBV11-2,-,TRBJ2-5,-
CASSSSFPKVQETQYF,TGTGCCAGCAGCTCTTCCTTTCCTAAAGTTCAAGAGACCCAGTACTTC,TRBV7-9,-,TRBJ2-5,-
CASSVEARESSGNTIYF,TGTGCCAGCAGCGTAGAGGCCAGGGAGAGCTCTGGAAACACCATATATTTT,TRBV9,-,TRBJ1-3,-
CATSRTVRDPPEKLFF,TGTGCCACCAGCAGAACGGTGAGGGATCCGCCTGAAAAACTGTTTTTT,TRBV15,-,TRBJ1-4,-
CASSRGYYSGNTIYF,TGTGCCAGCAGTAGGGGCTATTACTCTGGAAACACCATATATTTT,TRBV6-5,-,TRBJ1-3,-
CSAYKGRELFF,TGCAGTGCTTACAAGGGCAGGGAGCTGTTTTTT,TRBV20-1,few,TRBJ2-2,-
CASSSLWDNEDYGYTF,TGTGCCAGCAGTTCCCTATGGGACAACGAGGACTATGGCTACACCTTC,TRBV7-9,-,TRBJ1-2,-
CASSHREEETQYF,TGTGCCAGCAGTCACAGGGAGGAAGAGACCCAGTACTTC,TRBV3-1/TRBV3-2,-,TRBJ2-5,-
CASSLDPSGANVLTF,TGTGCCAGCAGCTTGGACCCCTCTGGGGCCAACGTCCTGACTTTC,TRBV5-4,-,TRBJ2-6,-
CASCQGFYEAFF,TGTGCCAGCTGCCAGGGGTTCTATGAAGCTTTCTTT,TRBV2,few,TRBJ1-1,-
CASSPTGASYGYTF,TGTGCCAGCAGCCCGACAGGGGCGAGCTATGGCTACACCTTC,TRBV2,-,TRBJ1-2,TRBD1
CASQRGTPSPQHF,TGTGCCAGTCAAAGGGGTACCCCGTCGCCCCAGCATTTT,TRBV28,once,TRBJ1-5,-
CASSPPGQSSTLTF,TGTGCCAGCTCACCCCCGGGACAGTCCTCTACATTGACCTTC,TRBV18,once,TRBJ1-2,TRBD1
CASSLGGDQPQHF,TGTGCCAGCAGCTTAGGAGGGGATCAGCCCCAGCATTTT,TRBV7-2,-,TRBJ1-5,-
CASSLSGVGGYTF,TGTGCCAGCAGTCTATCGGGGGTCGGTGGCTACACCTTC,TRBV12-3/TRBV12-4,-,TRBJ1-2,-
CASSLTSGGSRETQYF,TGTGCCAGCAGTTTAACTAGCGGGGGCTCCAGGGAGACCCAGTACTTC,TRBV28,-,TRBJ2-5,TRBD2
CSVTRGRYQETQYF,TGCAGCGTTACGCGCGGCAGGTACCAAGAGACCCAGTACTTC,TRBV29-1,-,TRBJ2-5,-
CASSQDWGKQFF,TGCGCCAGCAGCCAAGATTGGGGAAAGCAGTTCTTC,TRBV4-3,-,TRBJ2-1,-
CASSSSLSGTDTQYF,TGTGCCAGCAGCAGCTCTCTTTCTGGCACAGATACGCAGTATTTT,TRBV5-5,-,TRBJ2-3,-
CASSGGPRSYNEQFF,TGTGCCAGCAGCGGCGGTCCTAGGTCCTACAATGAGCAGTTCTTC,TRBV7-9,once,TRBJ2-1,-
CASQTALGEKLFF,TGTGCCTCCCAGACGGCGCTAGGAGAAAAACTGTTTTTT,TRBV7-2,-,TRBJ1-4,-
CAISGVGRGTDTQYF,TGTGCCATCAGTGGAGTTGGGCGAGGCACAGATACGCAGTATTTT,TRBV10-3,-,TRBJ2-3,-
CASSVDSHNSPLHF,TGTGCCAGCAGCGTAGACAGTCATAATTCACCCCTCCACTTT,TRBV9,-,TRBJ1-6,-
CASSLWHDRGRSPLHF,TGTGCCAGCAGTCTCTGGCATGACAGGGGGCGTTCACCCCTCCACTTT,TRBV27,once,TRBJ1-6,TRBD1
CASTTGQANTEAFF,TGTGCCAGCACAACCGGACAGGCGAACACTGAAGCTTTCTTT,TRBV6-5,-,TRBJ1-1,TRBD1
CASRRGLADTQYF,TGTGCCAGCAGGCGGGGATTAGCGGATACGCAGTATTTT,TRBV6-5,-,TRBJ2-3,-
CASSPSGSRASEQYF,TGTGCCAGCAGTCCATCCGGGTCCCGTGCCAGCGAGCAGTACTTC,TRBV28,once,TRBJ2-7,-
CASSYSLWPTMGRQFF,TGTGCCAGCAGTTACTCGTTGTGGCCGACTATGGGGCGTCAGTTCTTC,TRBV6-5,-,TRBJ2-1,-
CASRDRGGASDTQYF,TGCGCCAGCCGTGATAGGGGGGGGGCGTCAGATACGCAGTATTTT,TRBV10-2,-,TRBJ2-3,-
CASSLAGNKNIQYF,TGCGCCAGCAGCTTGGCTGGGAATAAAAACATTCAGTACTTC,TRBV5-1,-,TRBJ2-4,-
CASSLQGGTMNTEAFF,TGTGCCAGCAGTTTACAGGGGGGGACCATGAACACTGAAGCTTTCTTT,TRBV27,-,TRBJ1-1,TRBD1
CASSASTGPGNTIYF,TGTGCCAGCAGCGCGTCGACAGGGCCTGGAAACACCATATATTTT,TRBV9,-,TRBJ1-3,TRBD1
CASREGTEHIYQPQHF,TGTGCCAGCAGAGAGGGGACAGAGCACATTTATCAGCCCCAGCATTTT,TRBV27,-,TRBJ1-5,TRBD1
CASSYGQGGQPQHF,TGTGCCAGCAGCTATGGACAGGGAGGTCAGCCCCAGCATTTT,TRBV5-6,-,TRBJ1-5,TRBD1
CASSLAGYDTGELFF,TGCGCCAGCAGCTTGGCGGGGTACGACACCGGGGAGCTGTTTTTT,TRBV5-1,-,TRBJ2-2,-
CASSHSQGRGYEQYF,TGCGCCAGCAGCCACTCACAGGGGCGAGGATACGAGCAGTACTTC,TRBV4-1,once,TRBJ2-7,TRBD1
CASSLGIGKPYEQYF,TGTGCCAGCAGCTTAGGAATTGGGAAGCCCTACGAGCAGTACTTC,TRBV7-2,-,TRBJ2-7,-
CASSPGESNYGYTF,TGTGCCAGCAGCCCAGGGGAGTCAAACTATGGCTACACCTTC,TRBV9,-,TRBJ1-2,-